The 27 T cell receptor beta chains given below trace back to one sample, sequenced in a study of monozygotic twins with inflammatory bowel disease. For each CDR3 protein, TCRdb gives one entry from its re-call of the 5' RACE reads, without DNA. Recorded for this sample: about 160,000 distinct CDR3 sequences. Sequenced input: blood. The receptors originated from a human donor with ulcerative colitis or Crohn's disease, or a healthy co-twin of an affected twin (not recorded which).

The V and J genes are TRBV27 and TRBJ1-5; as DNA is missing, the TRBD1 call by TCRdb cannot be tested. The CDR3 sequence is 13 residues long. Germline CDR1 and CDR2: MNHEY and SMNVEV (reference sequence). The CDR3: CASSLYGSRPQHF.

The rearrangement uses TRBV20-1 and TRBJ2-7; TCRdb gives TRBD1 as the D gene, but with no DNA this cannot be confirmed. CDR1 is DFQATT and CDR2 is SNEGSKA in the germline V gene (reference sequence). The CDR3 loop spans 12 amino acids. The CDR3 sequence is CSAIAPDYEQYF.

This chain joins TRBV5-5 and TRBJ2-1; checking the TCRdb D call of TRBD1 is not possible without DNA. Germline values: CDR1 SGHKS, CDR2 YYEKEE (reference sequence). This CDR3 has 16 amino acids. Here the CDR3 reads CASIKHLLRGANEQFF.

The chain combines TRBV7-8 with TRBJ1-1. This CDR3 spans 15 amino acids. Germline V gene data show CDR1 as SGHVS and CDR2 as FQNEAQ. CDR3 sequence: CASSLWVELNTEAFF.

The CDR3 sequence is CASTDIGLAAYNEQFF. The rearrangement uses TRBV12-3 or TRBV12-4 and TRBJ2-1; TCRdb's D gene call, TRBD2, goes unchecked for lack of DNA. The CDR3 has 16 amino acids.

The J gene is TRBJ2-7, the V gene TRBV30; there is no DNA to check the TCRdb D call of TRBD1. This CDR3 region has 15 residues. Germline-derived CDR1 and CDR2 are GTSNPN and SVGIG (reference sequence). The CDR3 reads CAWKVSDREFNEQYF.

The rearrangement uses TRBV10-3 and TRBJ2-2; TCRdb lists TRBD1, though no DNA is available to test this call. The CDR3 length is 15 residues. Germline V lookup: CDR1 ENHRY, CDR2 SYGVKD. CDR3 loop: CAISGTGVNTGELFF.

The CDR3 reads CASSQDRTANSPLHF. V is TRBV4-3 and J is TRBJ1-6; TCRdb outputs TRBD1, but without DNA this stays unchecked. CDR3 size: 15 residues. The germline V gene has CDR1 LGHNA and CDR2 YSLEER.

The rearrangement links TRBV20-1 to TRBJ2-7; TCRdb names TRBD1, which stays unverified in the absence of DNA. Germline V gene lookup returns CDR1 DFQATT and CDR2 SNEGSKA (reference sequence). CDR3 length equals 18 residues. CDR3 region: CSARDPFTRRQGAYEQYF.

This chain links TRBV6-5 with TRBJ2-7. The CDR3 runs to 12 residues. In germline, CDR1 is MNHEY, CDR2 SVGAGI. The CDR3 sequence is CASSYSTGEQYF.

The genes are TRBV20-1 and TRBJ2-7. The CDR3 runs 12 residues. Germline V lookup: CDR1 DFQATT, CDR2 SNEGSKA (reference sequence). CDR3 in amino acids: CSARGRSYEQYF.

The gene calls are TRBV7-2 and TRBJ2-1; the TCRdb call, TRBD1, lacks DNA for checking. Germline-derived CDR1 and CDR2 are SGHTA and FQGNSA. The CDR3 covers 14 residues. CDR3 amino acids: CASSLTNRGHEQFF. The entire variable domain, with the rest obtained from reference TRBV7-2 and TRBJ2-1, is as follows: GAGVSQSPSNKVTEKGKDVELRCDPISGHTALYWYRQSLGQGLEFLIYFQGNSAPDKSGLPSDRFSAERTGGSVSTLTIQRTQQEDSAVYLCASSLTNRGHEQFFGPGTRLTVL.

V usage is TRBV15 and J usage is TRBJ1-1; TCRdb gives TRBD1 as the D gene, but with no DNA this cannot be confirmed. The CDR3 has 15 residues. Per germline, CDR1 LNHNV and CDR2 YYDKDF (reference sequence). The CDR3 sequence is CATSREEGAAYEAFF.

V usage is TRBV5-1 and J usage is TRBJ1-1; TCRdb reports TRBD1, a call that lacks DNA to check it against. Germline CDR1 is SGHRS and CDR2 is YFSETQ. This CDR3 has 12 amino acids. The CDR3 region is CASTLRGTEAFF.

The chain couples TRBV11-1 to TRBJ2-1; the TCRdb call, TRBD1, lacks DNA for checking. The CDR3 runs to 18 residues. Per the germline V gene, CDR1 is SGHAT and CDR2 is FQDESV (reference sequence). The chain's CDR3 is CASSLYMGQGSHYNEQFF.

This chain uses TRBV11-2 with TRBJ2-6; TCRdb designates TRBD1, a call that cannot be tested without DNA. From germline, CDR1 is SGHAT and CDR2 FQNNGV. The CDR3 runs 21 residues. Here the CDR3 reads CASSLGDRVAKSPSGANVLTF.

This chain joins TRBV12-3 or TRBV12-4 and TRBJ1-3; TCRdb returns TRBD1, unconfirmable since there is no DNA. The CDR3 is 14 amino acids. CDR3 in amino acids: CASNPGVSGNTIYF.

The rearrangement links TRBV20-1 to TRBJ1-1; TCRdb calls TRBD1, which cannot be checked without DNA. Germline CDR1 is DFQATT and CDR2 is SNEGSKA (reference sequence). This CDR3 is built from 15 residues. The CDR3 reads CSAREGGSGNTEAFF.

This chain connects TRBV5-1 to TRBJ2-3; the TCRdb D gene call, TRBD1, has no DNA to confirm it. The CDR3 has 19 amino acids. The germline V gene encodes CDR1 SGHRS and CDR2 YFSETQ. The CDR3 sequence: CASSWPRGRVGQGRDTQYF.

The chain is built from TRBV5-1 and TRBJ2-1. CDR1 and CDR2 (germline): SGHRS, YFSETQ. The CDR3 runs to 14 residues. The CDR3 loop is CASSLGGLYNEQFF.

The rearrangement links TRBV3-1 to TRBJ2-5; TCRdb's D call, TRBD1, is unchecked because there is no DNA. The CDR3 is 13 residues long. Per the germline V gene, CDR1 is LGHDT and CDR2 is YNNKEL (reference sequence). CDR3 sequence reads: CASSPVAGKTQYF.

The genes are TRBV5-6 and TRBJ2-1; TCRdb selects TRBD1, and the lack of DNA leaves this call unchecked. Germline V gene sequence: CDR1 SGHDT, CDR2 YYEEEE. The length of the CDR3 is 14 residues. The CDR3 protein is CASYDRAAYNEQFF. Variable domain in full (rest from reference TRBV5-6 and TRBJ2-1): DAGVTQSPTHLIKTRGQQVTLRCSPKSGHDTVSWYQQALGQGPQFIFQYYEEEERQRGNFPDRFSGHQFPNYSSELNVNALLLGDSALYLCASYDRAAYNEQFFGPGTRLTVL.

The gene calls are TRBV18 and TRBJ2-7; TCRdb names TRBD1, which stays unverified in the absence of DNA. There are 14 residues in the CDR3. The germline V gene encodes CDR1 KGHSH and CDR2 LQKENI. The CDR3 loop is CASSPQTGVDEQYF.

The chain couples TRBV5-1 to TRBJ1-1; TCRdb's D call, TRBD1, is unchecked because there is no DNA. Germline V CDR1 and CDR2: SGHRS, YFSETQ. The CDR3 totals 16 residues. CDR3 sequence reads: CASSLVGGGAGTEAFF. Filled out from reference TRBV5-1 and TRBJ1-1, the complete variable domain reads KAGVTQTPRYLIKTRGQQVTLSCSPISGHRSVSWYQQTPGQGLQFLFEYFSETQRNKGNFPGRFSGRQFSNSRSEMNVSTLELGDSALYLCASSLVGGGAGTEAFFGQGTRLTVV.

The genes are TRBV5-1 and TRBJ2-1; TCRdb lists TRBD1, though no DNA is available to test this call. The germline CDR1 and CDR2 sequences are SGHRS and YFSETQ. This CDR3 comprises 14 residues. The CDR3 loop reads CASSLGTQGNEQFF.

The rearrangement links TRBV11-2 to TRBJ2-1. This CDR3 spans 15 amino acids. The germline gives CDR1 SGHAT, CDR2 FQNNGV. CDR3 amino acids: CASSEGDYSYNEQFF.

This rearrangement joins TRBV4-1 to TRBJ2-3; TCRdb's D call, TRBD2, is unchecked because there is no DNA. There are 15 residues in the CDR3. Germline CDR1 is MGHRA and CDR2 is YSYEKL. CDR3 protein: CASSYGLAGSDTQYF.